What follows are 24 T cell receptor beta chains derived from one specimen sequenced in a study of control samples from healthy donors and cancer patients. The table came from immunoSEQ multiplex PCR; TCRdb's copy has only in-frame clones and leaves some out. Here the sample spans 100,000 to 150,000 clones, about 89% being singletons. Sequencing was carried out using blood. These receptors were taken from a man aged 55-75 years in good health.

This chain joins TRBV5-1 and TRBJ1-4; D remains ambiguous. From germline, CDR1 is SGHRS and CDR2 YFSETQ. CDR3 length: 15 amino acids. Trimming stripped 1 base from V and 0 bases from J, with 7 bases between. CDR3 DNA sequence: TGCGCCAGCAGCTTGAATTATGCAACTAATGAAAAACTGTTTTTT. The encoded protein is CASSLNYATNEKLFF. The variable domain in full, with the rest retrieved from reference TRBV5-1 and TRBJ1-4, is KAGVTQTPRYLIKTRGQQVTLSCSPISGHRSVSWYQQTPGQGLQFLFEYFSETQRNKGNFPGRFSGRQFSNSRSEMNVSTLELGDSALYLCASSLNYATNEKLFFGSGTQLSVL.

CDR3 sequence: CASSFGGDNSPLHF. Written as DNA, the CDR3 is TGTGCCAGCTCTTTCGGAGGGGATAATTCACCCCTCCACTTT. The chain recombines TRBV6-6 with TRBJ1-6; possible D gene TRBD1, 5 bases. Trimming shortened V by 8 bases and J by 5 bases, and 13 bases separated the two germline ends. The CDR3 length is 14 residues. Germline values: CDR1 MNHNY, CDR2 SVGAGI (reference sequence).

This clone was observed once. The rearrangement uses TRBV3-1 (or the pseudogene TRBV3-2) and TRBJ1-4, with TRBD1 matching 7 bases. CDR1 and CDR2 (germline): LGHDT, YNNKEL (reference sequence). The length of the CDR3 is 16 residues. Losses at the gene ends were 5 bases for V and 4 bases for J; bases not matched to a gene: 10. Here the CDR3 DNA reads TGTGCCAGCAGCGCGACCCCGGGACAGATTAATGAAAAACTGTTTTTT. Its protein is CASSATPGQINEKLFF.

The rearrangement joins TRBV30 to TRBJ1-4; D call uncertain. The V and J ends lost 2 bases and 4 bases respectively, with 11 bases between them. From germline, CDR1 is GTSNPN and CDR2 SVGIG (reference sequence). The CDR3 runs 14 residues. The DNA for the CDR3 is TGTGCCTGGAGTTCGTCTTGGGGTAATGAAAAACTGTTTTTT. Translated: CAWSSSWGNEKLFF.

This chain uses TRBV3-1 (or the pseudogene TRBV3-2) with TRBJ1-2; TRBD1 aligns across 7 bases. CDR1 is LGHDT, CDR2 YNNKEL, per germline (reference sequence). The CDR3 is 13 residues long. The V and J ends lost 4 bases and 5 bases, in that order; junction bases with no gene match: 4. The CDR3 here is CASSPTGRYGYTF. The CDR3 DNA follows: TGTGCCAGCAGCCCGACAGGGCGATATGGCTACACCTTC.

The chain uses TRBV28 and TRBJ2-7, with D possibly being TRBD2 (7 bases). Trimming removed 7 bases from V and 5 bases from J, with 18 bases in between. This CDR3 has 14 amino acids. Germline loops: CDR1 MDHEN, CDR2 SYDVKM. The DNA for the CDR3 is TGTGCCAGCACCGGATCGAGGGGGGGCAACGAGCAGTACTTC. It encodes CASTGSRGGNEQYF.

A remark on this clone: The sample has other DNA sequences that encode this CDR3 too. This rearrangement joins TRBV5-1 to TRBJ1-1; no definite D call. Trimming stripped 1 base from V and 2 bases from J, with 3 bases between. Germline CDR1 reads SGHRS; CDR2 reads YFSETQ. This CDR3 region has 12 residues. CDR3 sequence (DNA): TGCGCCAGCAGCTTGACAAACACTGAAGCTTTCTTT. Its translation is CASSLTNTEAFF.

The rearrangement uses TRBV12-3 or TRBV12-4 and TRBJ1-2; D gene unclear. Deletions cut 3 bases from V and 4 bases from J, with 9 bases between. The CDR3 runs to 13 residues. The CDR3 sequence: CASSLDGRYGYTF. CDR3 DNA sequence: TGTGCCAGCAGTTTGGACGGACGCTATGGCTACACCTTC.

The V gene is TRBV2, the J gene TRBJ2-3, with 7 bases lining up with TRBD1. The CDR3 length is 15 residues. CDR1 and CDR2 from the germline V gene are SNHLY and FYNNEI. V shed 1 base and J 2 bases; nucleotides not matched to a gene: 3. Here the CDR3 DNA reads TGTGCCAGCAGTGAAGAACAGGGGATCACAGATACGCAGTATTTT. Its translation is CASSEEQGITDTQYF.

This rearrangement joins TRBV16 to TRBJ1-6; 9 bases line up with TRBD1. After removal of 0 bases from V and 9 bases from J, the junction contained 12 bases not matched to a gene. Germline CDR1 KGHSY, CDR2 FQNENV. CDR3 length: 18 residues. The CDR3 here is CASSQSRLGTGKVSPLHF. For the CDR3, the DNA is TGTGCCAGCAGCCAATCGAGACTCGGGACAGGGAAGGTTTCACCCCTCCACTTT.

The CDR3, as DNA: TGTGCCAGCAGCGGGGGGGGTAGATATGGCTACACCTTC. Residues: CASSGGGRYGYTF. V usage is TRBV28 and J usage is TRBJ1-2; possibly TRBD1 for D (5 bases). This CDR3 has 13 residues. The V gene lost 6 bases and the J gene lost 5 bases, with 13 bases spanning the gap. Germline CDR1 and CDR2: MDHEN and SYDVKM.

The CDR3 DNA reads TGTGCCTGGAGTCAGGGGTGGTACGAGCAGTACTTC. Protein sequence: CAWSQGWYEQYF. The J gene is TRBJ2-7, the V gene TRBV30; maybe TRBD1 (6 bases). The CDR3 extends over 12 amino acids. In germline, CDR1 is GTSNPN, CDR2 SVGIG (reference sequence). The V gene lost 2 bases and the J gene lost 4 bases, with 9 bases spanning the gap.

The chain recombines TRBV29-1 with TRBJ2-3; TRBD2 is a possible D gene (5 bases). V lost 8 bases to trimming and J lost 5 bases, with 11 bases between them. The CDR3 runs 11 residues. Germline assignment: CDR1 SQVTM and CDR2 ANQGSEA. CDR3 loop: CSPGKLDTQYF. In nucleotides, the CDR3 is TGCAGCCCGGGGAAGCTAGATACGCAGTATTTT.

J is TRBJ1-1 and V is TRBV4-1; possible D gene TRBD1, 5 bases. Trimming removed 7 bases from V and 4 bases from J, with 13 bases in between. Per germline, CDR1 MGHRA and CDR2 YSYEKL. CDR3 size: 13 residues. The CDR3 DNA follows: TGCGCCAGCAAAGGAGGGGCCGGCACTGAAGCTTTCTTT. Its protein product is CASKGGAGTEAFF.

The CDR3 nucleotides are TGTGCCAGCAGTTACTCGGGTATAAGCAATCAGCCCCAGCATTTT. Amino acid sequence: CASSYSGISNQPQHF. The genes are TRBV6-5 and TRBJ1-5; D unclear. Germline V gives CDR1 MNHEY, CDR2 SVGAGI. This CDR3 has 15 residues. Trimming left V 0 bases short and J 1 base short, with 7 bases between.

The chain uses TRBV6-4 and TRBJ1-2, with TRBD1 matching over 9 bases. The trim removed 2 bases at V and 7 bases at J, leaving 8 bases unmatched. Per the germline V gene, CDR1 is MRHNA and CDR2 is SNTAGT. The CDR3 sequence is 15 residues long. Here the CDR3 DNA reads TGTGCCAGCAGTGACGCCGGGACAGGGAGGTCTGGCTACACCTTC. Encoded protein: CASSDAGTGRSGYTF.

The chain couples TRBV6-5 to TRBJ2-7; 9 bases match TRBD2. V lost 9 bases to trimming and J lost 0 bases; unmatched junction nucleotides: 3. The CDR3 runs to 13 residues. Per the germline V gene, CDR1 is MNHEY and CDR2 is SVGAGI. CDR3 amino acids: CASATSGSYEQYF. DNA of the CDR3: TGTGCCAGTGCGACTAGCGGCTCCTACGAGCAGTACTTC.

The chain combines TRBV27 with TRBJ1-2; 7 bases agree with TRBD1. The germline V gene encodes CDR1 MNHEY and CDR2 SMNVEV (reference sequence). J gave up 5 bases and V 4 bases, and 7 bases lay outside the gene matches. The CDR3 contains 14 residues. In DNA, the CDR3 is TGTGCCAGCAGTTCTCCAGGGGGTCAATATGGCTACACCTTC. This codes for CASSSPGGQYGYTF.

This chain connects TRBV28 to TRBJ1-1; D unresolved. V dropped 7 bases and J dropped 0 bases, with 15 bases sitting between them. The length of the CDR3 is 15 residues. In germline, CDR1 is MDHEN, CDR2 SYDVKM. The CDR3 sequence is CASTPISLVNTEAFF. The CDR3, as DNA: TGTGCCAGCACCCCGATCTCGTTGGTGAACACTGAAGCTTTCTTT. Complete variable domain (other parts from reference TRBV28 and TRBJ1-1): DVKVTQSSRYLVKRTGEKVFLECVQDMDHENMFWYRQDPGLGLRLIYFSYDVKMKEKGDIPEGYSVSREKKERFSLILESASTNQTSMYLCASTPISLVNTEAFFGQGTRLTVV.

The CDR3 region is CASSLERVLTDTQYF. The DNA of the CDR3 is TGTGCCAGCAGCTTAGAGCGGGTCCTGACAGATACGCAGTATTTT. The V and J genes are TRBV11-1 and TRBJ2-3; a possible D gene is TRBD2 (6 bases). V was trimmed by 1 base and J by 3 bases, leaving 11 bases between them. Germline V gene lookup returns CDR1 SGHAT and CDR2 FQDESV (reference sequence). The length of the CDR3 is 15 residues.

The chain joins TRBV5-1 to TRBJ2-3; 10 nucleotides agree with TRBD2. The CDR3 has 17 amino acids. The V gene end was trimmed by 1 base and the J gene end by 0 bases; junction bases not matched to a gene: 5. Germline V CDR1 and CDR2: SGHRS, YFSETQ. Here the CDR3 DNA reads TGCGCCAGCAGCTTGCGTGCAGCGGGGGGGAGCACAGATACGCAGTATTTT. It specifies CASSLRAAGGSTDTQYF.

The chain combines TRBV19 with TRBJ1-1, with D perhaps TRBD1 (5 bases). The germline V and J ends were trimmed by 5 bases and 5 bases, with 18 bases remaining between them. Per germline, CDR1 LNHDA and CDR2 SQIVND (reference sequence). The CDR3 runs 15 residues. The CDR3: CASSPGPGGGTEAFF. The CDR3 coding sequence is TGTGCCAGTAGTCCTGGCCCGGGCGGGGGGACTGAAGCTTTCTTT.

The chain links TRBV5-1 to TRBJ2-2; TRBD1 or TRBD2 may be the D gene (5 bases each). Germline CDR1 is SGHRS and CDR2 is YFSETQ. The CDR3 loop spans 13 amino acids. V lost 0 bases to trimming and J lost 8 bases, with 8 bases between them. The CDR3 region has the DNA TGCGCCAGCAGCTTGGATGGGGGAGGGGAGCTGTTTTTT. Translated, it gives CASSLDGGGELFF. The variable domain in full, completed from reference TRBV5-1 and TRBJ2-2, reads KAGVTQTPRYLIKTRGQQVTLSCSPISGHRSVSWYQQTPGQGLQFLFEYFSETQRNKGNFPGRFSGRQFSNSRSEMNVSTLELGDSALYLCASSLDGGGELFFGEGSRLTVL.

In this sample, this clone turned up a few times. V gene TRBV5-6 combines with J gene TRBJ1-2; D remains unclear. The CDR3 length is 14 residues. V was shortened by 0 bases and J by 4 bases, with 10 bases between the two germline ends. CDR1 and CDR2 (germline): SGHDT, YYEEEE. In DNA, the CDR3 is TGTGCCAGCAGCTTGGGCCAGCTTGTCTATGGCTACACCTTC. Protein product: CASSLGQLVYGYTF.